The TCR beta chain described here comes from a study of blood T cell repertoires in COVID-19. Germline lookup yields CDR1 SGHKS and CDR2 YYEKEE (reference sequence). CDR3 length: 16 amino acids. V was cut by 6 bases and J by 0 bases, with 18 bases left in between. Per the original data handling: From reference gene primer amplification, estimates of nucleated cell counts were derived. Using immunoSEQ multiplex PCR, the repertoire was profiled, and TCRdb retains in-frame clones only, with some absent. The V and J calls and clone size come from that table; D and trimming were worked out from the DNA. The top ten clones hold roughly 2.4% of a sample with about 150,000 clones, around 86% of them seen once.

This chain joins TRBV5-5 and TRBJ1-1; the D gene is possibly TRBD1 (6 bases). The sample comprised peripheral blood. The origin of this receptor is a woman of 80 years or more with COVID-19, enrolled during active disease. CDR3 nucleotide sequence: TGTGCCAGCATCGATAAATCAGACAGGTTGAACACTGAAGCTTTCTTT. It encodes CASIDKSDRLNTEAFF.